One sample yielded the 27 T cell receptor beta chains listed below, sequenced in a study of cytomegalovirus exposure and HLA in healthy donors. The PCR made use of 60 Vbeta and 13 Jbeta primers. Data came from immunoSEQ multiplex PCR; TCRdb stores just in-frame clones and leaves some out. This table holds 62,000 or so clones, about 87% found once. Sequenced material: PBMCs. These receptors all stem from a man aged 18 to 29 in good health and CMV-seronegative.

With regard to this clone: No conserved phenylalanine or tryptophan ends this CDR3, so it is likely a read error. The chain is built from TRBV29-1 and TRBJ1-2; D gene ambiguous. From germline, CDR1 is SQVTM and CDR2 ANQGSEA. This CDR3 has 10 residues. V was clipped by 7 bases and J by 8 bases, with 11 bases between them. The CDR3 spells CSAPDQGYTV. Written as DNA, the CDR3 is TGCAGCGCCCCCGACCAGGGCTACACCGTC.

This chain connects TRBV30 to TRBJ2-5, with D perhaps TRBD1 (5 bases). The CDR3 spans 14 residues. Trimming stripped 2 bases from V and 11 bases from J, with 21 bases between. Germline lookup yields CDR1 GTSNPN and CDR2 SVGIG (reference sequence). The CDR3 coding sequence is TGTGCCTGGAGTCCGCTACGACAGATTCTAGGGCAGTACTTC. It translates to CAWSPLRQILGQYF. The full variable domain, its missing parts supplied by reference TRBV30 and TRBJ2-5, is SQTIHQWPATLVQPVGSPLSLECTVEGTSNPNLYWYRQAAGRGLQLLFYSVGIGQISSEVPQNLSASRPQDRQFILSSKKLLLSDSGFYLCAWSPLRQILGQYFGPGTRLLVL.

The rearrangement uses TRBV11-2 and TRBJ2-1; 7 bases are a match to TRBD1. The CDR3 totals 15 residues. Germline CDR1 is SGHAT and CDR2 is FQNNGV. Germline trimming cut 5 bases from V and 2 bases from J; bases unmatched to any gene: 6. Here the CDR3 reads CASSPTGTAYNEQFF. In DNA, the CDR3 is TGTGCCAGCAGCCCTACCGGGACAGCCTACAATGAGCAGTTCTTC.

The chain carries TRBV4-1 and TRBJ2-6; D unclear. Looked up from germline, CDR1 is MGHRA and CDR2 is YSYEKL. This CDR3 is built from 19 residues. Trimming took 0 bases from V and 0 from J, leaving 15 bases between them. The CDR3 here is CASSQEGSQTFSGANVLTF. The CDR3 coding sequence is TGCGCCAGCAGCCAAGAGGGCAGCCAGACCTTCTCTGGGGCCAACGTCCTGACTTTC.

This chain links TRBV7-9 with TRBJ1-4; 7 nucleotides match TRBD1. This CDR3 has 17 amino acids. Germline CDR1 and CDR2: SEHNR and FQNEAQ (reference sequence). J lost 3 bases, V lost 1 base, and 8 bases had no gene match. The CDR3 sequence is CASSLGGGGQPNEKLFF. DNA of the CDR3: TGTGCCAGCAGCTTAGGCGGAGGGGGACAGCCTAATGAAAAACTGTTTTTT.

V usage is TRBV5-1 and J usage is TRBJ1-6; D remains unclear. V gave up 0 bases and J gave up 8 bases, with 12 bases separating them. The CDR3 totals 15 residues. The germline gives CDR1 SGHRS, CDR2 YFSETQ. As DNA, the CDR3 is TGCGCCAGCAGCTTGGTAGCTCGGATTGATTCACCCCTCCACTTT. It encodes CASSLVARIDSPLHF.

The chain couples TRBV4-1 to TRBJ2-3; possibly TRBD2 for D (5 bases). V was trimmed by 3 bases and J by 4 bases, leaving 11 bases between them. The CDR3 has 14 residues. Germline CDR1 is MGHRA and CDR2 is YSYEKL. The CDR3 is CASSHARDPDTQYF. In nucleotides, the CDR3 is TGCGCCAGCAGCCACGCCCGGGATCCAGATACGCAGTATTTT.

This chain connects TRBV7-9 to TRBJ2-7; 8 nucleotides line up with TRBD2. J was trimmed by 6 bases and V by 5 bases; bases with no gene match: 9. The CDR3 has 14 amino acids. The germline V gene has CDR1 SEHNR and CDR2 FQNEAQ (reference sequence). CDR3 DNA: TGTGCCAGCAGCCCCATGGCGGGGGGTCTCGAGCAGTACTTC. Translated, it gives CASSPMAGGLEQYF.

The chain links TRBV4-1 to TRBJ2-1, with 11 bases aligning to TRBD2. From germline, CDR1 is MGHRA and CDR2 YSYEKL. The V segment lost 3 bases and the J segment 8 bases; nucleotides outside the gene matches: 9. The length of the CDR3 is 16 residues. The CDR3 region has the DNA TGCGCCAGCAGCCAGAGGGTAGCGGGGGGGTTGGATGAGCAGTTCTTC. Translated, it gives CASSQRVAGGLDEQFF.

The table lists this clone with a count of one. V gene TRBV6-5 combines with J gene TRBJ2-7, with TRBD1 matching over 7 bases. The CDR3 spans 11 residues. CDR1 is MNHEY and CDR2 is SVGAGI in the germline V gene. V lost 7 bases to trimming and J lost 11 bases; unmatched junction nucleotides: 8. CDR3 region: CASNHAGGEYF. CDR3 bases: TGTGCCAGCAACCACGCAGGGGGTGAGTACTTC.

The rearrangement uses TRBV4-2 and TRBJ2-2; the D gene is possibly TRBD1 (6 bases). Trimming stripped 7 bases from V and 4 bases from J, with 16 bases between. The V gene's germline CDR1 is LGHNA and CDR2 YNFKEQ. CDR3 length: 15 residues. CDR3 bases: TGTGCCAGCACCCGATGGACAGATTCCACCGGGGAGCTGTTTTTT. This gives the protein CASTRWTDSTGELFF.

This CDR3 reads CASSPSTGTYGYTF. The CDR3 nucleotides read TGCGCCAGCAGCCCCTCGACAGGGACCTATGGCTACACCTTC. The rearrangement joins TRBV5-1 to TRBJ1-2; 7 nucleotides line up with TRBD1. The germline V gene has CDR1 SGHRS and CDR2 YFSETQ. The CDR3 is 14 residues long. V shed 4 bases and J 4 bases; nucleotides not matched to a gene: 7.

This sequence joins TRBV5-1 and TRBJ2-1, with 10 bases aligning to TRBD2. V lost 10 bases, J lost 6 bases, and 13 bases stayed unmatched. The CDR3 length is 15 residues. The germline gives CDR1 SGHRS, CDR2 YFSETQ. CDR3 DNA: TGCGCCTCTACAACTGGGACTAGCGATGGCAATGAGCAGTTCTTC. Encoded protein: CASTTGTSDGNEQFF.

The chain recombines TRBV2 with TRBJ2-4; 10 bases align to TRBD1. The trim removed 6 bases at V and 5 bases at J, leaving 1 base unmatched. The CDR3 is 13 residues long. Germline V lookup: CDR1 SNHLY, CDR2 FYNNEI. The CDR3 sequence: CASRGTGENIQYF. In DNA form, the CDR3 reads TGTGCCAGCAGGGGGACAGGGGAAAACATTCAGTACTTC.

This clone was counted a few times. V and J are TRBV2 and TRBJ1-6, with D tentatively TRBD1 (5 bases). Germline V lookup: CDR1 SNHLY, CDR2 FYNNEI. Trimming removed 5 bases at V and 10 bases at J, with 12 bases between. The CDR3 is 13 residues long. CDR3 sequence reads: CASSQGSGSPLHF. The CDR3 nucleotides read TGTGCCAGCAGTCAGGGAAGTGGGTCACCCCTCCACTTT.

CDR3 nucleotides: TGTGCCAGCAGTGACACTAGCGACACCGGGGAGCTGTTTTTT. This translates into CASSDTSDTGELFF. The V gene is TRBV6-4, the J gene TRBJ2-2, with 7 bases that match TRBD2. CDR3 length: 14 residues. Germline values: CDR1 MRHNA, CDR2 SNTAGT. V was clipped by 2 bases and J by 3 bases; unmatched bases: 0.

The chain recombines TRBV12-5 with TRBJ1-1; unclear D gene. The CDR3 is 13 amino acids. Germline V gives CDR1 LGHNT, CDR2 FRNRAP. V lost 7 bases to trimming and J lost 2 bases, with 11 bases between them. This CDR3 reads CASEVEGNTEAFF. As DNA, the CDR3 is TGTGCTAGTGAGGTTGAGGGAAACACTGAAGCTTTCTTT.

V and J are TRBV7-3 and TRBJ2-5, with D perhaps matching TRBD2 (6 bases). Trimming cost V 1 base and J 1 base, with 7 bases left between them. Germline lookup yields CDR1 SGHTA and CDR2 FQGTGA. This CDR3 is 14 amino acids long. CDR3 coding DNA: TGTGCCAGCAGCTTAAGCGGGATCCAAGAGACCCAGTACTTC. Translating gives CASSLSGIQETQYF. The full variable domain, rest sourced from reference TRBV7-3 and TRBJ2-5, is GAGVSQTPSNKVTEKGKYVELRCDPISGHTALYWYRQSLGQGPEFLIYFQGTGAADDSGLPNDRFFAVRPEGSVSTLKIQRTERGDSAVYLCASSLSGIQETQYFGPGTRLLVL.

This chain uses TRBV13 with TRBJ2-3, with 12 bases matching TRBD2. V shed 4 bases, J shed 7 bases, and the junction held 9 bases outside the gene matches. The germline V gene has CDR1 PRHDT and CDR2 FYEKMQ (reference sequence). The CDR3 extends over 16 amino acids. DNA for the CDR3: TGTGCCAGCAGCTCCACTCTAGCGGGGGGGCGCTATACGCAGTATTTT. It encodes CASSSTLAGGRYTQYF.

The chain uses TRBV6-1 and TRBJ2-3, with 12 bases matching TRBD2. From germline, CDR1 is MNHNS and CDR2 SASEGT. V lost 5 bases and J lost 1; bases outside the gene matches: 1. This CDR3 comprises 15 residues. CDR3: CASSRLAGGTDTQYF. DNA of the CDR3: TGTGCCAGCAGTAGACTAGCGGGGGGCACAGATACGCAGTATTTT.

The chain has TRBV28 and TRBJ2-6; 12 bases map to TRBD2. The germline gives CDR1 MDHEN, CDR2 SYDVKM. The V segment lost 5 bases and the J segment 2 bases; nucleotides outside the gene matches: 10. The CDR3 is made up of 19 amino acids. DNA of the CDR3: TGTGCCAGCAGTGGCGGAACTAGCGGGGGGTTTCCTGGGGCCAACGTCCTGACTTTC. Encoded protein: CASSGGTSGGFPGANVLTF.

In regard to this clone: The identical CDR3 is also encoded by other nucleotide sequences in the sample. CDR3 loop: CASSLAGVQETQYF. CDR3 sequence (DNA): TGCGCCAGCAGCTTGGCAGGGGTCCAAGAGACCCAGTACTTC. This sequence joins TRBV5-1 and TRBJ2-5; D is perhaps TRBD1 (6 bases). Trimming took off 0 bases at V and 1 base at J, with 7 bases between the two ends. There are 14 residues in the CDR3. The germline gives CDR1 SGHRS, CDR2 YFSETQ. Looking up the rest from reference TRBV5-1 and TRBJ2-5 gives the full variable domain: KAGVTQTPRYLIKTRGQQVTLSCSPISGHRSVSWYQQTPGQGLQFLFEYFSETQRNKGNFPGRFSGRQFSNSRSEMNVSTLELGDSALYLCASSLAGVQETQYFGPGTRLLVL.

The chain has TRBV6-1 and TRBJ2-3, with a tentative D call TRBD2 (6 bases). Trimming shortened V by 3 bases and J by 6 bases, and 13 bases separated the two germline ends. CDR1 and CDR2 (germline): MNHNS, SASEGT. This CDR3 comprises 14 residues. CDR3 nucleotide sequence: TGTGCCAGCAGTGAGAGGTGGGGGGAGGATACGCAGTATTTT. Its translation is CASSERWGEDTQYF.

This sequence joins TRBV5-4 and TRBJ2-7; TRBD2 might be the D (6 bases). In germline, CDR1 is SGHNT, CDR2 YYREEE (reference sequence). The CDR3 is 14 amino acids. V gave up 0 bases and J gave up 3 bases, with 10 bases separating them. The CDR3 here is CASSLATGGYEQYF. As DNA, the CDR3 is TGTGCCAGCAGCTTGGCCACCGGGGGCTACGAGCAGTACTTC.

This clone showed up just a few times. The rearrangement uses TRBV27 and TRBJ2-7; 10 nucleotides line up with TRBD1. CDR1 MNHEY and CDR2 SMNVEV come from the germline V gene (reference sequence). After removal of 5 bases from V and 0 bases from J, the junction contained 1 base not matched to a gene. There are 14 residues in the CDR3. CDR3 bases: TGTGCCAGCAGTAGGACAGGGGGCTCCTACGAGCAGTACTTC. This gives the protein CASSRTGGSYEQYF.

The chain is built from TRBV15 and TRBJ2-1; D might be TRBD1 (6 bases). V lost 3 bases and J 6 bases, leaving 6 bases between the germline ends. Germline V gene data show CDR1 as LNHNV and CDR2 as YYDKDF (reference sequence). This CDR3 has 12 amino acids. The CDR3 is CATSRTGNEQFF. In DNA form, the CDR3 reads TGTGCCACCAGCAGGACAGGCAATGAGCAGTTCTTC.

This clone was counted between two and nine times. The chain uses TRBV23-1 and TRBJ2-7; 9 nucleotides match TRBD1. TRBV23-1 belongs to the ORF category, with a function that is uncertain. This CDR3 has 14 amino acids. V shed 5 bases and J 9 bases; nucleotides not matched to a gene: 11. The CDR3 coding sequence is TGCGCCAGCAGTGCCCGGGACAGGGAGAAGGGGCAGTACTTC. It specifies CASSARDREKGQYF.